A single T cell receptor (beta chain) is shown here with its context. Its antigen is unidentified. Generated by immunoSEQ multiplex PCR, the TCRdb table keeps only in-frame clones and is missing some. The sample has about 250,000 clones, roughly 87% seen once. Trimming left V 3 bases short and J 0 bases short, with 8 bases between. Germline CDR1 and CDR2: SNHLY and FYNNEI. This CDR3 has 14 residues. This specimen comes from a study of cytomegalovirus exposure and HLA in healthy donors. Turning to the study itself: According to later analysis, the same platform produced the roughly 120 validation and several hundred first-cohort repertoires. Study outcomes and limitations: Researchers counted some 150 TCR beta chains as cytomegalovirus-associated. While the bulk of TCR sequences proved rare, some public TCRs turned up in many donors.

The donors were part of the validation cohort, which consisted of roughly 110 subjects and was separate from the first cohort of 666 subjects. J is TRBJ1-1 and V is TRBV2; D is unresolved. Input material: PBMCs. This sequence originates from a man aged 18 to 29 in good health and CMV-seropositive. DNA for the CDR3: TGTGCCAGCAGTGACCGCGGCATGAACACTGAAGCTTTCTTT. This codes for CASSDRGMNTEAFF.